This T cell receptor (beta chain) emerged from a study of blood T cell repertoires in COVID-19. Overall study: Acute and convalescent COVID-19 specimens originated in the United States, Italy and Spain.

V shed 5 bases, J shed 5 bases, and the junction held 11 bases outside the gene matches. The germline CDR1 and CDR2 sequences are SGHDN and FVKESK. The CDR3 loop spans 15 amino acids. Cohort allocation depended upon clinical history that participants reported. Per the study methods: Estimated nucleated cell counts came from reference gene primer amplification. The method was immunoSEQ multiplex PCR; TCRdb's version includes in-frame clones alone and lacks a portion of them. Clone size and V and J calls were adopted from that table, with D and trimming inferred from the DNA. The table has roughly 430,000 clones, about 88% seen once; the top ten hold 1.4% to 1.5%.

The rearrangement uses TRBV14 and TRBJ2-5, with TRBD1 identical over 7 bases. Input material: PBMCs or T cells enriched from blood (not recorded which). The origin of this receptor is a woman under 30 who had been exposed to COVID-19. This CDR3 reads CASSIRTGFGETQYF. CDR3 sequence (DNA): TGTGCCAGCAGCATCCGGACAGGCTTTGGGGAGACCCAGTACTTC.